The next 18 T cell receptor beta chains were all read from a single sample in a study of neoadjuvant anti-PD-1 for oral cavity cancer. Using immunoSEQ multiplex PCR, the repertoire was profiled, and TCRdb retains in-frame clones only, with some absent. The sample contains tens of thousands of clones, roughly 90% of which appear only once. The time point is: after neoadjuvant nivolumab, at surgical resection. The material sequenced was PBMCs, taken after nivolumab (anti-PD-1) treatment. The receptor source for this set is a person aged 35 to 85 with oral cavity squamous cell carcinoma.

This chain links TRBV9 with TRBJ2-3; tentative D call: TRBD2 (5 bases). From germline, CDR1 is SGDLS and CDR2 YYNGEE. The CDR3 is made up of 15 amino acids. V gave up 4 bases and J gave up 0 bases, with 12 bases separating them. The CDR3 spells CASSPRSGSTDTQYF. CDR3 DNA: TGTGCCAGCAGCCCCCGCAGCGGTAGCACAGATACGCAGTATTTT.

The rearrangement uses TRBV28 and TRBJ2-3; weak D call: TRBD2 (5 bases). This CDR3 is built from 14 residues. Trimming shortened V by 2 bases and J by 0 bases, and 6 bases separated the two germline ends. Germline values: CDR1 MDHEN, CDR2 SYDVKM. CDR3 DNA: TGTGCCAGCAGTTTACCGGGAAGCACAGATACGCAGTATTTT. Its protein is CASSLPGSTDTQYF. Based on the CDR3 plus reference TRBV28 and TRBJ2-3, the full variable domain is DVKVTQSSRYLVKRTGEKVFLECVQDMDHENMFWYRQDPGLGLRLIYFSYDVKMKEKGDIPEGYSVSREKKERFSLILESASTNQTSMYLCASSLPGSTDTQYFGPGTRLTVL.

This chain uses TRBV30 with TRBJ2-5; 7 bases map to TRBD2. Germline V gives CDR1 GTSNPN, CDR2 SVGIG (reference sequence). V shed 2 bases, J shed 2 bases, and the junction held 2 bases outside the gene matches. The CDR3 sequence is 13 residues long. CDR3 sequence: CAWSHGGQETQYF. Here the CDR3 DNA reads TGTGCCTGGAGTCACGGGGGGCAAGAGACCCAGTACTTC. The full variable domain, with the rest looked up from reference TRBV30 and TRBJ2-5, is SQTIHQWPATLVQPVGSPLSLECTVEGTSNPNLYWYRQAAGRGLQLLFYSVGIGQISSEVPQNLSASRPQDRQFILSSKKLLLSDSGFYLCAWSHGGQETQYFGPGTRLLVL.

Only one count was recorded for this clone. V and J are TRBV11-3 and TRBJ2-5; D may match TRBD1 or TRBD2 (6 bases each). The V gene lost 5 bases and the J gene lost 5 bases, with 15 bases spanning the gap. Germline CDR1 is SGHNT and CDR2 is YENEEA. The CDR3 sequence is 14 residues long. CDR3 loop: CASSPPGGRETQYF. CDR3 nucleotides: TGTGCCAGCAGCCCCCCTGGGGGGCGGGAGACCCAGTACTTC.

This rearrangement joins TRBV2 to TRBJ2-1; the D is unclear. This CDR3 contains 16 residues. Germline CDR1 SNHLY, CDR2 FYNNEI. Trimming left V 2 bases short and J 0 bases short, with 11 bases between. The CDR3 reads CASSELGWSSYNEQFF. CDR3 nucleotide sequence: TGTGCCAGCAGTGAATTGGGTTGGAGCTCCTACAATGAGCAGTTCTTC.

The chain has TRBV5-1 and TRBJ2-3; TRBD2 matches 11 bases. Losses at the gene ends were 0 bases for V and 0 bases for J; bases not matched to a gene: 0. This CDR3 is 16 amino acids long. The germline V gene encodes CDR1 SGHRS and CDR2 YFSETQ. CDR3 sequence reads: CASSLGTSGSTDTQYF. The CDR3 coding sequence is TGCGCCAGCAGCTTGGGGACTAGCGGGAGCACAGATACGCAGTATTTT.

The chain couples TRBV10-1 to TRBJ1-5; D is undetermined. Germline CDR1 WNHNN, CDR2 SYGVQD (reference sequence). V was pared by 8 bases and J by 5 bases, with 4 bases between. The CDR3 length is 10 residues. The CDR3 DNA follows: TGCGCCAGCTTATATCAGCCCCAGCATTTT. This codes for CASLYQPQHF.

The V call is TRBV14, the J call TRBJ2-3, with D possibly TRBD2 on 6 matching bases. Germline lookup yields CDR1 SGHDN and CDR2 FVKESK. V was shortened by 4 bases and J by 6 bases, with 17 bases between the two germline ends. The CDR3 spans 15 residues. As DNA, the CDR3 is TGTGCCAGCAGCCCGGGGGACTTCCGCGGGGATACGCAGTATTTT. Translation gives CASSPGDFRGDTQYF.

V and J are TRBV5-4 and TRBJ2-7; D might be TRBD1 or TRBD2, each matching 6 bases. In germline, CDR1 is SGHNT, CDR2 YYREEE (reference sequence). The CDR3 length is 13 residues. V was shortened by 1 base and J by 6 bases, with 11 bases between the two germline ends. CDR3 DNA: TGTGCCAGCAGCTTGACGGGGGCTGGCGAGCAGTACTTC. Amino acid sequence: CASSLTGAGEQYF.

The chain combines TRBV7-9 with TRBJ2-7, with D perhaps being TRBD1 or TRBD2 (6 bases each). The CDR3 is 13 amino acids. V was pared by 4 bases and J by 4 bases, with 11 bases between. CDR1 is SEHNR and CDR2 is FQNEAQ in the germline V gene (reference sequence). CDR3 DNA sequence: TGTGCCAGCAGCTCGGGGGCCGGGTACGAGCAGTACTTC. Protein sequence: CASSSGAGYEQYF.

The genes are TRBV2 and TRBJ2-7; a possible D gene is TRBD1 (6 bases). The germline V gene encodes CDR1 SNHLY and CDR2 FYNNEI. The CDR3 runs 15 residues. With 6 bases removed from V and 6 bases from J, the gap between germline ends came to 21 bases. This chain's CDR3 is CASRTLSDRNSEQYF. The CDR3 nucleotides read TGTGCCAGCAGAACCCTTTCGGACAGAAACTCCGAGCAGTACTTC.

The J gene is TRBJ2-2, the V gene TRBV6-5; unclear D gene. V lost 5 bases to trimming and J lost 2 bases, with 9 bases between them. CDR1 and CDR2 from the germline V gene are MNHEY and SVGAGI. The CDR3 length is 14 residues. CDR3 residues: CASSPMFNTGELFF. CDR3 DNA: TGTGCCAGCAGTCCAATGTTCAACACCGGGGAGCTGTTTTTT.

The chain carries TRBV11-2 and TRBJ2-5; TRBD1 aligns across 7 bases. The CDR3 consists of 15 residues. Germline CDR1 and CDR2: SGHAT and FQNNGV. J gave up 0 bases and V 5 bases, and 6 bases lay outside the gene matches. The CDR3 reads CASSLMGQYQETQYF. The CDR3 DNA follows: TGTGCCAGCAGCCTGATGGGACAGTACCAAGAGACCCAGTACTTC. The complete variable domain, with remaining parts taken from reference TRBV11-2 and TRBJ2-5, reads EAGVAQSPRYKIIEKRQSVAFWCNPISGHATLYWYQQILGQGPKLLIQFQNNGVVDDSQLPKDRFSAERLKGVDSTLKIQPAKLEDSAVYLCASSLMGQYQETQYFGPGTRLLVL.

V is TRBV5-1 and J is TRBJ2-2, with D perhaps matching TRBD2 (6 bases). V lost 4 bases and J lost 7, with 17 bases in between. This CDR3 is 15 amino acids long. The germline V gene has CDR1 SGHRS and CDR2 YFSETQ. The CDR3 protein is CASSPGRGAVGELFF. CDR3 coding DNA: TGCGCCAGCAGCCCCGGCCGCGGGGCTGTCGGGGAGCTGTTTTTT.

The V and J genes are TRBV6-6 and TRBJ2-1, with D possibly matching TRBD2 (5 bases). Trimming pared 6 bases from V and 7 bases from J, leaving 13 bases between. The germline V gene has CDR1 MNHNY and CDR2 SVGAGI (reference sequence). This CDR3 contains 13 residues. CDR3: CASSRTSYNEQFF. The CDR3 DNA is TGTGCCAGCAGCAGAACTAGTTATAATGAGCAGTTCTTC.

The chain carries TRBV5-5 and TRBJ2-2; D might be TRBD1 (6 bases). Germline V gives CDR1 SGHKS, CDR2 YYEKEE (reference sequence). The CDR3 is 14 residues long. V lost 3 bases to trimming and J lost 7 bases, with 13 bases between them. CDR3 DNA: TGTGCCAGCAGCTCCGGGACAAGGGTCGGGGAGCTGTTTTTT. Amino acid sequence: CASSSGTRVGELFF.

The genes are TRBV6-5 and TRBJ2-5; weak D call: TRBD1 (6 bases). CDR1 is MNHEY and CDR2 is SVGAGI in the germline V gene. The CDR3 sequence is 15 residues long. Trimming took 0 bases from V and 5 from J, leaving 13 bases between them. The DNA for the CDR3 is TGTGCCAGCAGTTACTCACAGGGTACAGGCGAGACCCAGTACTTC. Its translation: CASSYSQGTGETQYF.

As DNA, the CDR3 is TGTGCCAGCAGCTTAGGACTTCTCGGCGGACGTGGTGGCTACACCTTC. Amino acids: CASSLGLLGGRGGYTF. The chain combines TRBV7-8 with TRBJ1-2; D remains unclear. The CDR3 is made up of 16 amino acids. CDR1 and CDR2 (germline): SGHVS, FQNEAQ. Trimming took 1 base from V and 7 from J, leaving 19 bases between them.